Listed below are T cell receptor beta chains from one sample, sequenced in a study of read filtering for tumor transcriptome and immune sequencing. In TCRdb, the reads were re-called with MiXCR into one record per CDR3 protein. The sample shows tens of thousands of distinct CDR3 sequences, 20% to 25% of them seen only once. Sequencing used a population of CD138-negative cells sorted from bone marrow. These receptors originate from a donor at least 40 years old with multiple myeloma. Both conserved end residues are part of each CDR3. Each record gives: CDR3 protein, V gene.

CDR3 protein: CASAGLAGVYEQYF
V gene: TRBV19

CDR3 protein: CASSYPTGDFYEQYF
V gene: TRBV7-6

CDR3 protein: CASSLAGRRETQYF
V gene: TRBV28

CDR3 protein: CASSISYPTLHEQFF
V gene: TRBV19

CDR3 protein: CASARTPQETQYF
V gene: TRBV10-1

CDR3 protein: CATSDSTGSPDTQYF
V gene: TRBV24-1

CDR3 protein: CARSLDRGTRPDKNTEAFF
V gene: TRBV5-3

CDR3 protein: CASSEKETQYF
V gene: TRBV2

CDR3 protein: CASSAGTESYNEQFF
V gene: TRBV5-1

CDR3 protein: CSVASTGGTITDTQYF
V gene: TRBV29-1

CDR3 protein: CASSVGGENTEAFF
V gene: TRBV2

CDR3 protein: CASSAYIATSRDEQFF
V gene: TRBV19

CDR3 protein: CASGGNQPQHF
V gene: TRBV10-3

CDR3 protein: CASSLIQSWGAFF
V gene: TRBV7-9

CDR3 protein: CSVRQGETQYF
V gene: TRBV29-1

CDR3 protein: CSARNAGTGAGELFF
V gene: TRBV20-1

CDR3 protein: CASSDSVGYEQYF
V gene: TRBV10-1

CDR3 protein: CASSYSIAYEQYF
V gene: TRBV6-5

CDR3 protein: CASSPTVARGETQYF
V gene: TRBV12-3/TRBV12-4

CDR3 protein: CASSQDPVNYGYTF
V gene: TRBV3-1

CDR3 protein: CASSLWGQSQETQYF
V gene: TRBV7-2

CDR3 protein: CSALTGTSGYEQYF
V gene: TRBV20-1

CDR3 protein: CSVIAGHDYEQYF
V gene: TRBV29-1

CDR3 protein: CSARAGTGELFF
V gene: TRBV29-1

CDR3 protein: CASRPRGGPSGEQFF
V gene: TRBV7-8

CDR3 protein: CASSLDPGHYNEQFF
V gene: TRBV11-3

CDR3 protein: CASRAAGGIYNEQFF
V gene: TRBV6-5

CDR3 protein: CASSLSGDPGAEAFF
V gene: TRBV28

CDR3 protein: CASSNGDPALGDTQYF
V gene: TRBV7-2

CDR3 protein: CASGTPSINYGYTF
V gene: TRBV27

CDR3 protein: CSARPKGRSYNEQFF
V gene: TRBV20-1